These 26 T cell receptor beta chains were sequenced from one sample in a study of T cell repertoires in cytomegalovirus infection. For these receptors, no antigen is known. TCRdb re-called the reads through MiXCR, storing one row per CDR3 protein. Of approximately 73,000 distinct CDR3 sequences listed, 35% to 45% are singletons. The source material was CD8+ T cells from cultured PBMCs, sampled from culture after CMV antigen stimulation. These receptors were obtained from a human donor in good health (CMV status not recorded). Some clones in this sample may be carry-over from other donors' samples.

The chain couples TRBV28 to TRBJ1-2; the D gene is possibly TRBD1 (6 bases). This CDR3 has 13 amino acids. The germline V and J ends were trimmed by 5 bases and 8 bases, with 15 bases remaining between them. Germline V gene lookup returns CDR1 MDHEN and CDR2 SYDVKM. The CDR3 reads CASSPPGGGGYTF. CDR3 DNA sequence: TGTGCCAGCAGTCCTCCGGGGGGCGGCGGCTACACCTTC.

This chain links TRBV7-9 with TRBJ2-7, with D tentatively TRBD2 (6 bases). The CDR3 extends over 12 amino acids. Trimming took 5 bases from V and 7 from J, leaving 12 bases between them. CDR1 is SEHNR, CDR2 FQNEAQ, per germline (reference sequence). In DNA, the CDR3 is TGTGCCAGCAGCGGGGCGGGGCTGGAGCAGTACTTC. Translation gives CASSGAGLEQYF.

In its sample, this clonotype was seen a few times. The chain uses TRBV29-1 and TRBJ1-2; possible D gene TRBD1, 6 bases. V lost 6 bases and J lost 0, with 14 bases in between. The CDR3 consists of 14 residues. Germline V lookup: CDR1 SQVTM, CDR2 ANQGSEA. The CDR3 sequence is CSVTRDTANYGYTF. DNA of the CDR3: TGCAGCGTGACCCGGGACACCGCTAACTATGGCTACACCTTC.

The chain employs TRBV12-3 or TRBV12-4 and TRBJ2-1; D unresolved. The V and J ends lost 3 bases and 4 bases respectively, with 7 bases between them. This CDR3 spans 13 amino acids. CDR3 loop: CASSLPSYNEQFF. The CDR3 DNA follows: TGTGCCAGCAGTTTGCCCAGTTACAATGAGCAGTTCTTC.

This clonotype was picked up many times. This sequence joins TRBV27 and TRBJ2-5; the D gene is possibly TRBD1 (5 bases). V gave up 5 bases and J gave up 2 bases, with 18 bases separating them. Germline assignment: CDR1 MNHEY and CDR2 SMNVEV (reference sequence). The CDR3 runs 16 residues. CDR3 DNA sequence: TGTGCCAGCAGTACACAACCCTCAGGGATACAAGAGACCCAGTACTTC. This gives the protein CASSTQPSGIQETQYF.

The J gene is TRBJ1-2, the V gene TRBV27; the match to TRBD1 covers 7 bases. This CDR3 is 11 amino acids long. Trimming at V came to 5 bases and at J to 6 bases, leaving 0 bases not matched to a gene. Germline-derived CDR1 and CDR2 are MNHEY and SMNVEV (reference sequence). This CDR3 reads CASSGTDGYTF. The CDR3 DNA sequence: TGTGCCAGCAGTGGGACAGATGGCTACACCTTC.

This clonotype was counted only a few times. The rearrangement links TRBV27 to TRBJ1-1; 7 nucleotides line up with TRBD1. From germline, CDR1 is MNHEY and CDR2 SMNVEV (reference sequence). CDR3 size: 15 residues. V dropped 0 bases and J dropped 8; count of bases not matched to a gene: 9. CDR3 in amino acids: CASSLSLTGVREAFF. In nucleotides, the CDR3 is TGTGCCAGCAGTTTATCCCTTACAGGGGTTAGGGAAGCTTTCTTT.

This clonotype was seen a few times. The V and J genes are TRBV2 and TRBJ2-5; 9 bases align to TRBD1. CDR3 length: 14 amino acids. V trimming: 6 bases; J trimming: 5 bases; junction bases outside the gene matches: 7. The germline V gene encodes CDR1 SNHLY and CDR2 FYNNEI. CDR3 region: CASSIRDRVETQYF. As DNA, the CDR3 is TGTGCCAGCAGCATCCGGGACAGGGTGGAGACCCAGTACTTC.

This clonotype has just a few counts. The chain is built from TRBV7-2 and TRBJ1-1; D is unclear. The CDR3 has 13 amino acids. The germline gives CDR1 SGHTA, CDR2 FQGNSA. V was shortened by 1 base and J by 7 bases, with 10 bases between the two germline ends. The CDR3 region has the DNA TGTGCCAGCAGCTTAGGGGGTATGAGTGAAGCTTTCTTT. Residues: CASSLGGMSEAFF.

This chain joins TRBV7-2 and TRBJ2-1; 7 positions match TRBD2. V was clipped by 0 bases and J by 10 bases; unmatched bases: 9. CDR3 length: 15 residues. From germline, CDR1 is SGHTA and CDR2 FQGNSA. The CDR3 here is CASSLAVQAGGEQFF. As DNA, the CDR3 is TGTGCCAGCAGCTTAGCGGTCCAAGCCGGGGGGGAGCAGTTCTTC.

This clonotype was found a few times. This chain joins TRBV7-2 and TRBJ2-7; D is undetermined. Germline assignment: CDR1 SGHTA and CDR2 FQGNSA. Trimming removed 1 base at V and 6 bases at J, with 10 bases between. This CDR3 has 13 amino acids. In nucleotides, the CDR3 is TGTGCCAGCAGCTTAGAAAGATTCGCCGAGCAGTACTTC. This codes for CASSLERFAEQYF.

The CDR3 DNA follows: TGTGCCAGCAGCTTTTCCCGGACTAGCGGGGGTAACAATGAGCAGTTCTTC. This codes for CASSFSRTSGGNNEQFF. This chain uses TRBV7-3 with TRBJ2-1; 13 bases are shared with TRBD2. Germline V gene sequence: CDR1 SGHTA, CDR2 FQGTGA. There are 17 residues in the CDR3. The junction had 7 bases not matched to a gene; V was cut back by 3 bases and J by 5 bases.

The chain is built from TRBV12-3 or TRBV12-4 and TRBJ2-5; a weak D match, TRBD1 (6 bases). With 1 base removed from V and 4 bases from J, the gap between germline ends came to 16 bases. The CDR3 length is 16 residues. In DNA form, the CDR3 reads TGTGCCAGCAGTTTAGGAGGGGGTCGGAGTGGAGAGACCCAGTACTTC. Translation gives CASSLGGGRSGETQYF.

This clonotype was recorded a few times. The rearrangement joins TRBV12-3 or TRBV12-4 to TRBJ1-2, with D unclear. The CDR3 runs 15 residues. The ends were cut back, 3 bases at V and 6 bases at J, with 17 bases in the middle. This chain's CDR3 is CASSLGIGAGNGYTF. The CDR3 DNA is TGTGCCAGCAGTTTGGGAATTGGCGCTGGTAATGGCTACACCTTC.

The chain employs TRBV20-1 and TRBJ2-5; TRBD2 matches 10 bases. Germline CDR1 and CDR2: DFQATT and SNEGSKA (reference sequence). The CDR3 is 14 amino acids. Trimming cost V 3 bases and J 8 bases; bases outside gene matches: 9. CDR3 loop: CSARAGTSDFTQYF. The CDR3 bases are TGCAGTGCTAGGGCCGGGACTAGCGATTTCACCCAGTACTTC.

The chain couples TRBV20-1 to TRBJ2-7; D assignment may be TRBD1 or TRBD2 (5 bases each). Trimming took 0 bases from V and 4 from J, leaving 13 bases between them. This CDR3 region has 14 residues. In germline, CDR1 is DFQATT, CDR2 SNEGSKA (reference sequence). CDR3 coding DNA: TGCAGTGCTAGAGACGGGGCGGGCGTATACGAGCAGTACTTC. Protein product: CSARDGAGVYEQYF.

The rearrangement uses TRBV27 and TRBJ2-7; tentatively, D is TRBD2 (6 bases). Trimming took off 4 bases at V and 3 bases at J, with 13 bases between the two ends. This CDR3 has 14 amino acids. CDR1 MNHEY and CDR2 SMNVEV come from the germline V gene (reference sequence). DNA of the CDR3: TGTGCCAGCAGTTCACTAGCAGTGGGCTACGAGCAGTACTTC. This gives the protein CASSSLAVGYEQYF.

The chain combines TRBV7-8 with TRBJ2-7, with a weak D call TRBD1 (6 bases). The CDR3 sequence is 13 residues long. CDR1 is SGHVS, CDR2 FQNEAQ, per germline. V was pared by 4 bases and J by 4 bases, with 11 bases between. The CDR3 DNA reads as TGTGCCAGCAGCTCGGATGACAGGTACGAGCAGTACTTC. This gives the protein CASSSDDRYEQYF.

The CDR3 region is CASSRGFTEAFF. The CDR3 coding sequence is TGTGCCAGCAGCCGTGGTTTCACTGAAGCTTTCTTT. The chain is built from TRBV11-1 and TRBJ1-1, with D hard to call. Germline V gene sequence: CDR1 SGHAT, CDR2 FQDESV (reference sequence). V lost 5 bases, J lost 4 bases, and 8 bases lay in between. The CDR3 is made up of 12 amino acids.

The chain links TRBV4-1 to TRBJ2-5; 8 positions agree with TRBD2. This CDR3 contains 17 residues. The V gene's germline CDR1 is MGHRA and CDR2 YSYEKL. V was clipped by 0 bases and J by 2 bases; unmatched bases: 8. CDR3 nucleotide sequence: TGCGCCAGCAGCCAAGAAACCAGCGGGGGATTTCAAGAGACCCAGTACTTC. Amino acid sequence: CASSQETSGGFQETQYF.

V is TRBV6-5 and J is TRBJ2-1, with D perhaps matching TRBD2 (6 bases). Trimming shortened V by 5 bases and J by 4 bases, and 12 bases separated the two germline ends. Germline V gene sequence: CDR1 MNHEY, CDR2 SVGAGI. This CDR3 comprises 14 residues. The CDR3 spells CASSPMGGYNEQFF. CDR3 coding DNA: TGTGCCAGCAGTCCCATGGGAGGATACAATGAGCAGTTCTTC.

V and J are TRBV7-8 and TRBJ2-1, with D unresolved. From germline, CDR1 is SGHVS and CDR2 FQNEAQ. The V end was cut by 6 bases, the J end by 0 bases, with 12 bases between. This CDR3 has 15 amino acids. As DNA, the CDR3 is TGTGCCAGCAGGCTGTATCAGAGCTCCTACAATGAGCAGTTCTTC. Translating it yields CASRLYQSSYNEQFF.

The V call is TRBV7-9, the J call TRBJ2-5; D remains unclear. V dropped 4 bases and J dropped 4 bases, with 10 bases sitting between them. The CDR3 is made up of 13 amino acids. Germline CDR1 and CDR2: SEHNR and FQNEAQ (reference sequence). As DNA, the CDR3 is TGTGCCAGCAGCTCCACAGAGTTAGAGACCCAGTACTTC. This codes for CASSSTELETQYF.

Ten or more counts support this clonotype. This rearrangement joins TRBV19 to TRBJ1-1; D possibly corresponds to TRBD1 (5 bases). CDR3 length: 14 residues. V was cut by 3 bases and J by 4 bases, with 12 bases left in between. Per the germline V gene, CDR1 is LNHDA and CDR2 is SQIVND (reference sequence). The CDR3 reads CASSISQGGTEAFF. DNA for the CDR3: TGTGCCAGTAGTATCTCCCAGGGTGGCACTGAAGCTTTCTTT.

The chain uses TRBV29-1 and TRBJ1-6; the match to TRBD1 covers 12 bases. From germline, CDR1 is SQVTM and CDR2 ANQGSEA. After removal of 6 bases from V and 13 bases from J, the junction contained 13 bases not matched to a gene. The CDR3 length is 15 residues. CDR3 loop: CSVAETGTGGLPLHF. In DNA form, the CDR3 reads TGCAGCGTGGCAGAAACCGGGACAGGGGGCCTTCCCCTCCACTTT.

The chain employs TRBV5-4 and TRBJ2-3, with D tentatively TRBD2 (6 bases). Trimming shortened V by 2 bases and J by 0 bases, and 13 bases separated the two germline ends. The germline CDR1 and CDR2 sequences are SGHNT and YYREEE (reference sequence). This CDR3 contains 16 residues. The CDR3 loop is CASSFVPSESTDTQYF. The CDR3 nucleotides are TGTGCCAGCAGCTTTGTGCCTAGCGAGAGCACAGATACGCAGTATTTT. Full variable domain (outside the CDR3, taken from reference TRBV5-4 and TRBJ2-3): ETGVTQSPTHLIKTRGQQVTLRCSSQSGHNTVSWYQQALGQGPQFIFQYYREEENGRGNFPPRFSGLQFPNYSSELNVNALELDDSALYLCASSFVPSESTDTQYFGPGTRLTVL.